The 22 T cell receptor beta chains below were found in one sample sequenced in a study of blood T cell repertoires in COVID-19 (dated by TCRdb to 2019 to 2021). Libraries were prepared through the immunoSEQ multiplex PCR assay. TCRdb stores this immuneACCESS table with in-frame sequences only. Part of the clones is absent; in the studies checked, under half of the shortfall reflects unresolved V genes, and no reason is known for the rest. This sample has around 250,000 clones in its table, and around 86% of those were observed once. Of the sample, around 12% falls within the top ten clones. The source material was peripheral blood. The receptor source for this set is an elderly man with acute or convalescent COVID-19.

The V gene is TRBV14, the J gene TRBJ1-3; 11 bases fit TRBD1. Germline CDR1 SGHDN, CDR2 FVKESK. Losses at the gene ends were 4 bases for V and 0 bases for J; bases not matched to a gene: 11. This CDR3 spans 19 amino acids. The DNA for the CDR3 is TGTGCCAGCAGCCCCATATCCCCCGGACAGGGGGCCTCTGGAAACACCATATATTTT. Protein: CASSPISPGQGASGNTIYF.

The chain links TRBV19 to TRBJ1-5; the D is unclear. The CDR3 has 13 amino acids. CDR1 is LNHDA and CDR2 is SQIVND in the germline V gene (reference sequence). V was cut by 5 bases and J by 5 bases, with 10 bases left in between. The CDR3 DNA reads as TGTGCCAGTAGTGTTCGACGGGATCAGCCCCAGCATTTT. The encoded protein is CASSVRRDQPQHF.

This clone was detected once. The chain is built from TRBV2 and TRBJ2-7; D uncertain. Trimming pared 4 bases from V and 6 bases from J, leaving 7 bases between. Germline V CDR1 and CDR2: SNHLY, FYNNEI. The CDR3 covers 11 residues. CDR3 in DNA: TGTGCCAGCAGTGTTGGGCTCGAGCAGTACTTC. It is translated as CASSVGLEQYF.

V is TRBV5-4 and J is TRBJ2-3, with 7 bases identical to TRBD2. The CDR3 has 14 residues. V lost 4 bases to trimming and J lost 3 bases; unmatched junction nucleotides: 5. CDR1 SGHNT and CDR2 YYREEE come from the germline V gene (reference sequence). CDR3 nucleotides: TGTGCCAGCAGCCATAAGGGAGGGACAGATACGCAGTATTTT. It yields the protein CASSHKGGTDTQYF.

This chain links TRBV4-1 with TRBJ1-2; 7 nucleotides align to TRBD1. CDR1 MGHRA and CDR2 YSYEKL come from the germline V gene. The length of the CDR3 is 15 residues. V was clipped by 3 bases and J by 5 bases; unmatched bases: 9. CDR3 DNA sequence: TGCGCCAGCAGCCAGGCCCCCGGGACAGAATATGGCTACACCTTC. Encoded protein: CASSQAPGTEYGYTF.

V gene TRBV5-1 combines with J gene TRBJ1-1; a possible D gene is TRBD1 (6 bases). The germline CDR1 and CDR2 sequences are SGHRS and YFSETQ. CDR3 length: 14 amino acids. V lost 4 bases, J lost 2 bases, and 12 bases lay in between. Written as DNA, the CDR3 is TGCGCCAGCAGCCCCGTAGGGGGAAACACTGAAGCTTTCTTT. This translates into CASSPVGGNTEAFF. The whole variable domain, filled in from reference TRBV5-1 and TRBJ1-1, reads KAGVTQTPRYLIKTRGQQVTLSCSPISGHRSVSWYQQTPGQGLQFLFEYFSETQRNKGNFPGRFSGRQFSNSRSEMNVSTLELGDSALYLCASSPVGGNTEAFFGQGTRLTVV.

The chain joins TRBV19 to TRBJ2-5, with 7 bases identical to TRBD1. Unmatched junction bases numbered 5, after V lost 5 bases and J lost 2 bases. The CDR3 loop spans 14 amino acids. The germline V gene has CDR1 LNHDA and CDR2 SQIVND (reference sequence). CDR3 in DNA: TGTGCCAGTAGTCTAAGACAGGGACAAGAGACCCAGTACTTC. Encoded protein: CASSLRQGQETQYF.

The genes are TRBV7-8 and TRBJ1-1, with a weak D call TRBD1 (5 bases). Germline loops: CDR1 SGHVS, CDR2 FQNEAQ. The CDR3 is 15 residues long. The V and J ends lost 0 bases and 4 bases respectively, with 12 bases between them. The CDR3 DNA sequence: TGTGCCAGCAGCTTAGCGGTGGGAGGGGTCACTGAAGCTTTCTTT. This translates into CASSLAVGGVTEAFF.

The chain carries TRBV10-3 and TRBJ2-7; TRBD1 matches 8 bases. CDR1 and CDR2 from the germline V gene are ENHRY and SYGVKD. CDR3 length equals 14 residues. V shed 10 bases, J shed 12 bases, and the junction held 20 bases outside the gene matches. The CDR3 spells CATSGQDSPFGVYF. CDR3 coding DNA: TGTGCCACCTCGGGACAGGATAGCCCCTTTGGGGTGTACTTC.

In its sample, this clone was seen once. The rearrangement uses TRBV5-1 and TRBJ2-7, with D possibly being TRBD1 (6 bases). Trimming cost V 0 bases and J 3 bases, with 16 bases left between them. CDR3 length: 16 residues. CDR1 and CDR2 from the germline V gene are SGHRS and YFSETQ. The CDR3 DNA reads TGCGCCAGCAGCTTGGGGCACACTCCGGGACACTACGAGCAGTACTTC. The encoded protein is CASSLGHTPGHYEQYF.

V usage is TRBV5-1 and J usage is TRBJ2-1; 8 nucleotides align to TRBD2. Trimming at V came to 5 bases and at J to 0 bases, leaving 7 bases not matched to a gene. The CDR3 is 16 residues long. CDR1 and CDR2 from the germline V gene are SGHRS and YFSETQ. CDR3 region: CASSLGLAGSYNEQFF. CDR3 DNA: TGCGCCAGCAGTCTTGGGCTAGCGGGCTCCTACAATGAGCAGTTCTTC.

The chain joins TRBV19 to TRBJ1-1, with TRBD1 as a possible D gene (6 bases). Trimming left V 5 bases short and J 0 bases short, with 10 bases between. In germline, CDR1 is LNHDA, CDR2 SQIVND (reference sequence). CDR3 length: 14 residues. CDR3 bases: TGTGCCAGTAGTGTCGACAGGTTGAACACTGAAGCTTTCTTT. Its protein is CASSVDRLNTEAFF.

The chain links TRBV4-1 to TRBJ1-1; a possible D gene is TRBD1 (6 bases). The CDR3 has 14 residues. Germline V lookup: CDR1 MGHRA, CDR2 YSYEKL. V was clipped by 4 bases and J by 2 bases, with 11 bases between them. CDR3 sequence (DNA): TGCGCCAGCAGCCCCAGACAGGTTAACACTGAAGCTTTCTTT. It translates to CASSPRQVNTEAFF.

This clone appeared a few times. The rearrangement links TRBV19 to TRBJ1-5; no reliable D call. The CDR3 has 14 residues. From germline, CDR1 is LNHDA and CDR2 SQIVND (reference sequence). V lost 5 bases and J 4 bases, leaving 12 bases between the germline ends. The CDR3 nucleotides read TGTGCCAGTAGTCTTCCAGGTGGTAATCAGCCCCAGCATTTT. This translates into CASSLPGGNQPQHF.

The chain carries TRBV11-2 and TRBJ1-1; D not resolved. This CDR3 comprises 13 residues. Germline values: CDR1 SGHAT, CDR2 FQNNGV. Trimming left V 5 bases short and J 5 bases short, with 12 bases between. The chain's CDR3 is CASSPLTFTEAFF. CDR3 DNA sequence: TGTGCCAGCAGCCCTCTGACATTTACTGAAGCTTTCTTT.

The rearrangement joins TRBV29-1 to TRBJ1-2; D unresolved. The CDR3 runs to 13 residues. V lost 1 base to trimming and J lost 5 bases, with 11 bases between them. Looked up from germline, CDR1 is SQVTM and CDR2 is ANQGSEA. As DNA, the CDR3 is TGCAGCGTTGAAGGCGGCAGCCTTTATGGCTACACCTTC. Its protein is CSVEGGSLYGYTF.

This clone occurred once. The rearrangement links TRBV7-9 to TRBJ1-1; 7 bases fit TRBD1. Germline V CDR1 and CDR2: SEHNR, FQNEAQ (reference sequence). This CDR3 spans 11 amino acids. J was trimmed by 11 bases and V by 2 bases; bases with no gene match: 2. CDR3 DNA sequence: TGTGCCAGCAGCTTACAGGGGGACGCTTTCTTT. Its translation: CASSLQGDAFF.

V usage is TRBV5-1 and J usage is TRBJ1-6; D possibly corresponds to TRBD1 (6 bases). The CDR3 has 14 amino acids. The V gene lost 2 bases and the J gene lost 10 bases, with 13 bases spanning the gap. Germline V gives CDR1 SGHRS, CDR2 YFSETQ. The CDR3 spells CASSFTQGKSPLHF. The CDR3 nucleotides are TGCGCCAGCAGCTTTACGCAGGGGAAATCACCCCTCCACTTT.

The J gene is TRBJ1-1, the V gene TRBV24-1; weak D call: TRBD1 (6 bases). Germline V gene sequence: CDR1 KGHDR, CDR2 SFDVKD. Between the trimmed V and J ends, which lost 1 base and 12 bases, there was a span of 14 bases. The CDR3 consists of 13 residues. The CDR3 coding sequence is TGTGCCACCAGTGATTTTACAGGGACGTCGTCTTTCTTT. It yields the protein CATSDFTGTSSFF.

The V gene is TRBV13, the J gene TRBJ1-1, with unresolved D. The V end was cut by 3 bases, the J end by 6 bases, with 8 bases between. Germline V lookup: CDR1 PRHDT, CDR2 FYEKMQ (reference sequence). This CDR3 has 12 residues. The CDR3 protein is CASSFPLSEAFF. Written as DNA, the CDR3 is TGTGCCAGCAGCTTTCCCTTGTCTGAAGCTTTCTTT.

V usage is TRBV6-5 and J usage is TRBJ2-7, with 7 bases lining up with TRBD1. The ends lost 5 bases at V and 5 bases at J; junction bases unmatched: 12. Germline V lookup: CDR1 MNHEY, CDR2 SVGAGI. The CDR3 extends over 15 amino acids. CDR3 coding DNA: TGTGCCAGCAGTAACGGTAGGGGGCGAGTGGACGAGCAGTACTTC. It encodes CASSNGRGRVDEQYF.

V gene TRBV29-1 combines with J gene TRBJ1-2; 7 positions match TRBD1. The CDR3 totals 15 residues. Unmatched junction bases numbered 9, after V lost 0 bases and J lost 5 bases. The V gene's germline CDR1 is SQVTM and CDR2 ANQGSEA. Here the CDR3 reads CSVEDWGTASYGYTF. The CDR3 nucleotides read TGCAGCGTTGAAGATTGGGGGACAGCGTCTTATGGCTACACCTTC.